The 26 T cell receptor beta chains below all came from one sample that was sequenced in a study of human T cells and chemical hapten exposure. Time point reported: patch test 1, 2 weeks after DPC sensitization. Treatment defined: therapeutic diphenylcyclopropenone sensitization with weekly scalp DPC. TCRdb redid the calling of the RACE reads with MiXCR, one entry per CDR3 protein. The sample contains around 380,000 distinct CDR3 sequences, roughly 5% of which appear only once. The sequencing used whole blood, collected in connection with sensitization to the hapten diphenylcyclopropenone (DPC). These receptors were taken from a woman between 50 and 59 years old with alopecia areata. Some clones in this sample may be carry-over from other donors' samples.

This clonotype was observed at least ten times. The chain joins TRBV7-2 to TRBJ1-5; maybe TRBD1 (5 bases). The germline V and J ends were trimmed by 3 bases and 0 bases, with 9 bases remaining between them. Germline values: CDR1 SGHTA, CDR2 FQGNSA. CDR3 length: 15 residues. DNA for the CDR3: TGTGCCAGCAGCTTCGACAGAAATAGCAATCAGCCCCAGCATTTT. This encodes CASSFDRNSNQPQHF.

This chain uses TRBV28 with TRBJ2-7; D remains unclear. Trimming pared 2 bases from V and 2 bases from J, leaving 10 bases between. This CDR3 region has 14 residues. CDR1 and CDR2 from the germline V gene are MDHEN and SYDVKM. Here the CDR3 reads CASSLGQRTYEQYF. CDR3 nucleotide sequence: TGTGCCAGCAGTTTAGGGCAGAGGACCTACGAGCAGTACTTC.

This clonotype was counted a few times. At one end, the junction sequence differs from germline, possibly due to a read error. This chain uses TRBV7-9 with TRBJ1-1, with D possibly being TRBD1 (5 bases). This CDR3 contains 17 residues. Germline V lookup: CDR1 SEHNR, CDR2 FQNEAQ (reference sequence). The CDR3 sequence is CASNLARIDSTHTEAFF. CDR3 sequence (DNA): TGTGCCAGCAACTTAGCCCGAATCGACAGCACTCACACTGAAGCTTTCTTT.

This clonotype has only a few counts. In nucleotides, the CDR3 is TGCGCCAGCAGCTTGGCAGGCAACCTACATGAAGCTTTCTTT. Protein product: CASSLAGNLHEAFF. The rearrangement joins TRBV5-1 to TRBJ1-1, with D hard to call. This CDR3 has 14 amino acids. V lost 0 bases and J lost 7, with 13 bases in between. The germline V gene encodes CDR1 SGHRS and CDR2 YFSETQ.

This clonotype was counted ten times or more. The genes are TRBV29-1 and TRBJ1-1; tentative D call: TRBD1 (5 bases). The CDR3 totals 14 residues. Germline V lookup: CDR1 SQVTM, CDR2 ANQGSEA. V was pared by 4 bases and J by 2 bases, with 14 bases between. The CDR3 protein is CSVGGAGGNTEAFF. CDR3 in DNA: TGCAGCGTTGGAGGGGCTGGGGGAAACACTGAAGCTTTCTTT.

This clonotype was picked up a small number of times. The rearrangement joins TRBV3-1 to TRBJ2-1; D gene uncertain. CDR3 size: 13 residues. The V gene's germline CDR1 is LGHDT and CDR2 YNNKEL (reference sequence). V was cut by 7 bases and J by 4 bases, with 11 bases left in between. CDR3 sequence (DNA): TGTGCCAGCACTCGACTTTCGTACAATGAGCAGTTCTTC. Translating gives CASTRLSYNEQFF.

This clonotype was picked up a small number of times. As DNA, the CDR3 is TGTGCCAGCAGTTTATACGGGGGGCGGACTGAAGCTTTCTTT. It encodes CASSLYGGRTEAFF. The chain carries TRBV28 and TRBJ1-1; possible D gene TRBD1, 6 bases. V shed 1 base and J shed 5 bases, with 11 bases lying between them. Germline V gene lookup returns CDR1 MDHEN and CDR2 SYDVKM. The CDR3 is made up of 14 amino acids.

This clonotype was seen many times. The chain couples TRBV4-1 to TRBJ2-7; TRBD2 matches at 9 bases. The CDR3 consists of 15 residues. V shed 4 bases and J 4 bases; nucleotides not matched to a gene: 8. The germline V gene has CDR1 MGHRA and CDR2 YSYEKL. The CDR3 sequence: CASSPLAGPGYEQYF. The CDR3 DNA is TGCGCCAGCAGCCCGCTAGCGGGGCCGGGGTACGAGCAGTACTTC.

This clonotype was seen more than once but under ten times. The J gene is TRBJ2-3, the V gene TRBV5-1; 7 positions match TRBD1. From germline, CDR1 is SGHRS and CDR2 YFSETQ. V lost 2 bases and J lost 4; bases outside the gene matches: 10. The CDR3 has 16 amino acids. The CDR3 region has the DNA TGCGCCAGCAGCTTAGCAGTACAGGGGACGGCAGATACGCAGTATTTT. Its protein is CASSLAVQGTADTQYF. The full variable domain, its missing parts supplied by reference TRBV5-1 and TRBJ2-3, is KAGVTQTPRYLIKTRGQQVTLSCSPISGHRSVSWYQQTPGQGLQFLFEYFSETQRNKGNFPGRFSGRQFSNSRSEMNVSTLELGDSALYLCASSLAVQGTADTQYFGPGTRLTVL.

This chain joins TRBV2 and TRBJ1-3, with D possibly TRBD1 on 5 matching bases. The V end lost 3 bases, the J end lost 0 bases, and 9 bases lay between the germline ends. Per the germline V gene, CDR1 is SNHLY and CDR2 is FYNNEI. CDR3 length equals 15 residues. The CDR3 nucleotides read TGTGCCAGCAGTGACGGGGGAGGCTCTGGAAACACCATATATTTT. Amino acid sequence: CASSDGGGSGNTIYF.

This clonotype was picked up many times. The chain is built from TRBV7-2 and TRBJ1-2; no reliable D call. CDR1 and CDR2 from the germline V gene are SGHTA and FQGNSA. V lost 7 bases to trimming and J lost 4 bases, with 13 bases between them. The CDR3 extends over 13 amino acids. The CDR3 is CASTVRQRYGYTF. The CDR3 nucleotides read TGTGCCAGCACCGTGCGGCAGCGCTATGGCTACACCTTC.

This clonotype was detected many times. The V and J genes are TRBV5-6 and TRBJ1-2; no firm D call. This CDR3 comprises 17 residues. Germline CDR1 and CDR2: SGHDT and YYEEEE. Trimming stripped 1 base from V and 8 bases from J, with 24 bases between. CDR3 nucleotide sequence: TGTGCCAGCAGCTTGTCGATTCTAGGAGCCGCCCAGAACGGCTACACCTTC. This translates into CASSLSILGAAQNGYTF. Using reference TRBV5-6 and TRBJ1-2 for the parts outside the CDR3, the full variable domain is DAGVTQSPTHLIKTRGQQVTLRCSPKSGHDTVSWYQQALGQGPQFIFQYYEEEERQRGNFPDRFSGHQFPNYSSELNVNALLLGDSALYLCASSLSILGAAQNGYTFGSGTRLTVV.

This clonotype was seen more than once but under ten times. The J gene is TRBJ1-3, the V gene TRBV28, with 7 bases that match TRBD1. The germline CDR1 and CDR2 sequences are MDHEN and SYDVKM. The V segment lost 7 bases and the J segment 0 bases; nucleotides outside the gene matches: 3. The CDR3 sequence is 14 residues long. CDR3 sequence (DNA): TGTGCCAGCATAGGGGGCTACTCTGGAAACACCATATATTTT. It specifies CASIGGYSGNTIYF. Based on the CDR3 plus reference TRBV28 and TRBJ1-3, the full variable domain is DVKVTQSSRYLVKRTGEKVFLECVQDMDHENMFWYRQDPGLGLRLIYFSYDVKMKEKGDIPEGYSVSREKKERFSLILESASTNQTSMYLCASIGGYSGNTIYFGEGSWLTVV.

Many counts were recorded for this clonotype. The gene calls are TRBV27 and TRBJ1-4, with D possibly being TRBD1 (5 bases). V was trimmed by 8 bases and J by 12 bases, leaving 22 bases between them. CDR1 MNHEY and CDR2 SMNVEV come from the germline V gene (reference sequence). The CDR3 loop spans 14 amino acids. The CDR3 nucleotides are TGTGCCAGCTACACCCAGGCCGGCGGGGGGGAACTGTTTTTT. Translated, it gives CASYTQAGGGELFF.

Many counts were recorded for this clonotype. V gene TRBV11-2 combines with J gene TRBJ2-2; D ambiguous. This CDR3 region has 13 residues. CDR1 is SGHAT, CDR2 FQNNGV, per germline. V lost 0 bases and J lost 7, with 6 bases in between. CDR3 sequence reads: CASSLEPGGELFF. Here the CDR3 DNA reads TGTGCCAGCAGCTTAGAACCAGGCGGGGAGCTGTTTTTT.

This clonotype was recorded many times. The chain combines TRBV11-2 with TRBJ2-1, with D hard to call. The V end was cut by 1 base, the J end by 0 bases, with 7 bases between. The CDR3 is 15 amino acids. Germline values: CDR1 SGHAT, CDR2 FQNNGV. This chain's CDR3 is CASSLGFSSYNEQFF. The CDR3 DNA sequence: TGTGCCAGCAGCTTAGGGTTTAGCTCCTACAATGAGCAGTTCTTC. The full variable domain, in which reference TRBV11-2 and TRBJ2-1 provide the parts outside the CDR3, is EAGVAQSPRYKIIEKRQSVAFWCNPISGHATLYWYQQILGQGPKLLIQFQNNGVVDDSQLPKDRFSAERLKGVDSTLKIQPAKLEDSAVYLCASSLGFSSYNEQFFGPGTRLTVL.

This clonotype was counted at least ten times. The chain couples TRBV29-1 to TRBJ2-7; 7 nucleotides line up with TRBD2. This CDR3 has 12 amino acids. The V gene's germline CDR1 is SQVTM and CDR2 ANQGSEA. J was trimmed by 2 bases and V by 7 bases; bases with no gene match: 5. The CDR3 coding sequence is TGCAGCGGGGGCGGGGGAACCTACGAGCAGTACTTC. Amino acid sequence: CSGGGGTYEQYF.

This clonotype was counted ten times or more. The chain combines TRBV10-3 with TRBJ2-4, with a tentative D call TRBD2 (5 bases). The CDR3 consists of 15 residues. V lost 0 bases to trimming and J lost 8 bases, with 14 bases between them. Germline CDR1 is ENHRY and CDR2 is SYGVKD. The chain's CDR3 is CAISESRGSRDIQYF. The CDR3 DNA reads TGTGCCATCAGTGAGTCCAGAGGGAGTCGGGACATTCAGTACTTC.

CDR3 nucleotide sequence: TGTGCCAGTGGGGGGGTCGTGACTGGTGGCGCTGAAGCTTTCTTT. Its translation: CASGGVVTGGAEAFF. V gene TRBV12-3 or TRBV12-4 combines with J gene TRBJ1-1; tentatively, D is TRBD1 (5 bases). CDR3 length: 15 residues. V lost 9 bases and J lost 6, with 23 bases in between.

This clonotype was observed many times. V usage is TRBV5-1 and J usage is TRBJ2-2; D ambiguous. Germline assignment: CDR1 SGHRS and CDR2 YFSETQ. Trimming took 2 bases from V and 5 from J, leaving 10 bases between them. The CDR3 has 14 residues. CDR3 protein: CASSLGPLTGELFF. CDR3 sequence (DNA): TGCGCCAGCAGCTTAGGACCTCTGACCGGGGAGCTGTTTTTT.

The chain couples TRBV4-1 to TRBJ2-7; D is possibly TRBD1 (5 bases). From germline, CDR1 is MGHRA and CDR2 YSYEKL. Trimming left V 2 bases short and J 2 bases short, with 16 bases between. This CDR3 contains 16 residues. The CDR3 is CASSQRKQVSPYEQYF. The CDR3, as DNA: TGCGCCAGCAGCCAAAGGAAACAGGTTTCACCCTACGAGCAGTACTTC.

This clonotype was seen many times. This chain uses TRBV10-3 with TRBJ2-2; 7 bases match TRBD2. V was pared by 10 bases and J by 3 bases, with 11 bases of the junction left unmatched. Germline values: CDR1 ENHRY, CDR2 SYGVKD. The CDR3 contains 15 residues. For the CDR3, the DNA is TGTGCCACAACTCCGCGGGAGTCAGACACCGGGGAGCTGTTTTTT. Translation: CATTPRESDTGELFF.

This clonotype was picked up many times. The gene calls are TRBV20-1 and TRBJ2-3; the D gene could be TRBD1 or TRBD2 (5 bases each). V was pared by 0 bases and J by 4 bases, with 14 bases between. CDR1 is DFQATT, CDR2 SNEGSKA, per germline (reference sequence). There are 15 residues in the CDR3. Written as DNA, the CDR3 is TGCAGTGCTAGAGATGGGGGTCAGGCTTCAGATACGCAGTATTTT. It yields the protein CSARDGGQASDTQYF.

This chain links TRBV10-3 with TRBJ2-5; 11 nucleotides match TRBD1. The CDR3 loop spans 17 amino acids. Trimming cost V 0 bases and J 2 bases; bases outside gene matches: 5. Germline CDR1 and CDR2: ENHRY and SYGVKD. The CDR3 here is CAISESKGTGGQETQYF. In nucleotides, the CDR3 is TGTGCCATCAGTGAGTCGAAAGGGACAGGGGGGCAAGAGACCCAGTACTTC.

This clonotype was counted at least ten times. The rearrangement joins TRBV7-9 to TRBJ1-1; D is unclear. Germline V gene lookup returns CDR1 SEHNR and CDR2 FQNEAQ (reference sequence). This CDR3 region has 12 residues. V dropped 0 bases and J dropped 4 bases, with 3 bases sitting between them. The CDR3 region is CASSLASTEAFF. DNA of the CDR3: TGTGCCAGCAGCTTAGCGTCCACTGAAGCTTTCTTT.

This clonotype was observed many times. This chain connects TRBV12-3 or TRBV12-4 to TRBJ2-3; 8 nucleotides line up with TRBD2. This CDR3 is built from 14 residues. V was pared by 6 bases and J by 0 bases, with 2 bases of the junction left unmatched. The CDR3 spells CASRVAGSTDTQYF. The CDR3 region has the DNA TGTGCCAGCAGGGTAGCGGGAAGCACAGATACGCAGTATTTT.